This T cell receptor beta chain was found in a study of blood T cells in healthy people across ages. Whole-study results and caveats: Estimates of diversity drawn from one million T cells were considered underestimates.

Details on this clonotype: What it binds is unknown.

CDR3 size: 15 residues. Trimming stripped 2 bases from V and 2 bases from J, with 13 bases between. From germline, CDR1 is MRHNA and CDR2 SNTAGT. A second PCR, run for roughly 6 to 11 cycles, used a sample-barcoded 5' primer plus a J-beta primer mix. Using its own MiXCR run on the 5' RACE reads, TCRdb lists one record per CDR3 protein. The data hold 750,000 to 950,000 distinct CDR3 sequences, with more than 25% observed a single time. The sample was also linked to a second study, of T cells of mothers and their children. That paper states: Related mother-child pairs showed slightly higher but non-significant overlap than unrelated pairs.

Sequencing was carried out using blood. This TCR was sampled from a boy younger than 18 in good health. The chain couples TRBV6-4 to TRBJ2-7; weak D call: TRBD2 (6 bases). CDR3 sequence: CASSDPGDGPYEQYF. As DNA, the CDR3 is TGTGCCAGCAGTGACCCGGGAGACGGACCCTACGAGCAGTACTTC.